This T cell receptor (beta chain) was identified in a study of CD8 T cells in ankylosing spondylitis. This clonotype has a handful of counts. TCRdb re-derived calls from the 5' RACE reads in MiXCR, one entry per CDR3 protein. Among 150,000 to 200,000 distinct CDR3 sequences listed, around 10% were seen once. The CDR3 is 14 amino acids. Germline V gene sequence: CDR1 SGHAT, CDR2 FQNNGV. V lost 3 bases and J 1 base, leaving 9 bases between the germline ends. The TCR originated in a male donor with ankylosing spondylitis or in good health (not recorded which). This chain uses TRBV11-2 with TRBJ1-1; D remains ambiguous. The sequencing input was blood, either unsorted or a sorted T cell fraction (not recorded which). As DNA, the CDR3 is TGTGCCAGCAGCTTCGGGTCGAGGAACACTGAAGCTTTCTTT. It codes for CASSFGSRNTEAFF. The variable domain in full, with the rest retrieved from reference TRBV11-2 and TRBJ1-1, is EAGVAQSPRYKIIEKRQSVAFWCNPISGHATLYWYQQILGQGPKLLIQFQNNGVVDDSQLPKDRFSAERLKGVDSTLKIQPAKLEDSAVYLCASSFGSRNTEAFFGQGTRLTVV.